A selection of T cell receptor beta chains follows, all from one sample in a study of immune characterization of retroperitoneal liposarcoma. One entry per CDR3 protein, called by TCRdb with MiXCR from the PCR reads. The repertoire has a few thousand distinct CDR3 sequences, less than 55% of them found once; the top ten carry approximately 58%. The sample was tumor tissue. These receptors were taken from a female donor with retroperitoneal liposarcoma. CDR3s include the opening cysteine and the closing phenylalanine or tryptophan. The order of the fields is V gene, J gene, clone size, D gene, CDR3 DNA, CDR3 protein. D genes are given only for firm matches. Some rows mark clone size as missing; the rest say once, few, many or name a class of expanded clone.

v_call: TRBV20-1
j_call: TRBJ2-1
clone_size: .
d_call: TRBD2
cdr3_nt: TGCAGTGCTAGAGATGGCGGGAGCTTAAGTGAGCAGTTCTTC
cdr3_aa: CSARDGGSLSEQFF

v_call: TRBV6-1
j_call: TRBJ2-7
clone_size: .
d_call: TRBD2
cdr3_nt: TGTGCCAGCAGTCGAACCGGGACTAGTTACGAGCAGTACTTC
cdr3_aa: CASSRTGTSYEQYF

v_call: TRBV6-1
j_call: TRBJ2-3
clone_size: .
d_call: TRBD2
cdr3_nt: TGTGCCAGCAGTCCTAGACTAGCGGGAGTTGAGACGCAGTATTTT
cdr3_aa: CASSPRLAGVETQYF

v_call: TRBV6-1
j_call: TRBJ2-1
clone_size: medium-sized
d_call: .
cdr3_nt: TGTGCCAGCAGAGAAAGGGAGTGGTTGGATAGCTCCTACAATGAGCAGTTCTTC
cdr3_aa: CASREREWLDSSYNEQFF

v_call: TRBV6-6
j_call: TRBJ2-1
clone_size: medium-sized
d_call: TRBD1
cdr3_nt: TGTGCCAGCAGTTACGCCTTCGACAGGGTGACGAAGACCCAGTTCTTC
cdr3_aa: CASSYAFDRVTKTQFF

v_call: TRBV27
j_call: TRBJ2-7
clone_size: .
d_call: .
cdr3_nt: TGTGCCAGCAGTTTTGGCGGGCGGACCTACGAGCAGTACTTC
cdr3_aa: CASSFGGRTYEQYF

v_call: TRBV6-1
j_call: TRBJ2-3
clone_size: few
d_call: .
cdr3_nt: TGTGCCAGCACTGAGTTCCCTGGGGGACAAAGAAACACAGATACGCAGTATTTT
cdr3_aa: CASTEFPGGQRNTDTQYF

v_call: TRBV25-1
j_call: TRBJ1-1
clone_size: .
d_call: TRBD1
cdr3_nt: TGTGCCAGCAGTGAATCTGGGACAGGGGACACTGAAGCTTTCTTT
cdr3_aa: CASSESGTGDTEAFF

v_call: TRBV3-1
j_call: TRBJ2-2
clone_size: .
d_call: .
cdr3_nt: TGTGCCAGCAGCCAAGATGCCAGTAGCGTCGGGGAGCTGTTTTTT
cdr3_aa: CASSQDASSVGELFF

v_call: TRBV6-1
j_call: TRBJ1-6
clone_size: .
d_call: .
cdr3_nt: TGTGCCAGCAGTGAAGGGAGGGTTGGTAATTCACCCCTCCACTTT
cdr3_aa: CASSEGRVGNSPLHF

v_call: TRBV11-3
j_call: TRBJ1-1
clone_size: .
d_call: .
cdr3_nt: TGTGCCAGCAGCTTAGGGGCTAAGGACACTGAAGCTTTCTTT
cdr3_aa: CASSLGAKDTEAFF

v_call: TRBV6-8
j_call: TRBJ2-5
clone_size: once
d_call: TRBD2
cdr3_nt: TGTGCCAGCAGTTCTAGCGGGAGAGAGGGGACCCAGTACTTC
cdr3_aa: CASSSSGREGTQYF

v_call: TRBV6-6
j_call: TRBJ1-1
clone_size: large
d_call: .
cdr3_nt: TGTGCCAGCAGTTACCTTATCGGGGACACTGAAGCTTTCTTT
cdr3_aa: CASSYLIGDTEAFF

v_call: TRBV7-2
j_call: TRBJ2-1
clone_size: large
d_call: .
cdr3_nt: TGTGCCAGCAGCTTAGCAGAGACCCAGTTCTTC
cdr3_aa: CASSLAETQFF

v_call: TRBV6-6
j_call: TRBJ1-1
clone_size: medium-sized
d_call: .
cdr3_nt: TGTGCCAGCAGTTACAGGGGGGGGACTGAAGCTTTCTTT
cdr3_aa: CASSYRGGTEAFF